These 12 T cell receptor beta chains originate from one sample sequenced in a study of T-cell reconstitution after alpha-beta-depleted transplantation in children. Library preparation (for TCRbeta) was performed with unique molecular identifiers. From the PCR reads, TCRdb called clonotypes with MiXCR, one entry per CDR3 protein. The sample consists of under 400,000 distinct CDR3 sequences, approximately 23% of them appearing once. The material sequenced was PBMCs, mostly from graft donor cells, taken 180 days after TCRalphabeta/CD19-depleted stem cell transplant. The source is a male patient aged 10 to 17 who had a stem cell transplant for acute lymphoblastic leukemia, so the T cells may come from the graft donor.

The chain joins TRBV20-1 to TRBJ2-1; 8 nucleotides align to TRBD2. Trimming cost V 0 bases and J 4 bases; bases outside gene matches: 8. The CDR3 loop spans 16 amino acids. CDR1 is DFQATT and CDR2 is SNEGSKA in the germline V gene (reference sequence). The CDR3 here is CSARDDQREMYNEQFF. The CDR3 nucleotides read TGCAGTGCTAGAGATGATCAGCGGGAGATGTACAATGAGCAGTTCTTC.

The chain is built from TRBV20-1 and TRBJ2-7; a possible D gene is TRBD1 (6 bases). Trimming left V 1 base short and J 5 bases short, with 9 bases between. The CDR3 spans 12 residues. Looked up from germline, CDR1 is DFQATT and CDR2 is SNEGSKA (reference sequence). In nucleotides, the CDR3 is TGCAGTGCTAGAGCCTACAGGGACGAGCAGTACTTC. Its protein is CSARAYRDEQYF.

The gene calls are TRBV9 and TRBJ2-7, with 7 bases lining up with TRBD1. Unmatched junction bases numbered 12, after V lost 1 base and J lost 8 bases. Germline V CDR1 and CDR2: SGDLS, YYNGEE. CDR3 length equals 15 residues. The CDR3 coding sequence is TGTGCCAGCAGCGTACGGGACAGCCTTGTGGCGAAGCAGTACTTC. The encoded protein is CASSVRDSLVAKQYF.

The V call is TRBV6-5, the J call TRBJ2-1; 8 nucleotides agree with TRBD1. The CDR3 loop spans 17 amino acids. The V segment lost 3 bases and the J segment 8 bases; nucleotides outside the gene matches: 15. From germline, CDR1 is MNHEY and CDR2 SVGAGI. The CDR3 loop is CASSYGQGAYSPDEQFF. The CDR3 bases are TGTGCCAGCAGTTATGGACAGGGCGCGTATTCCCCGGATGAGCAGTTCTTC.

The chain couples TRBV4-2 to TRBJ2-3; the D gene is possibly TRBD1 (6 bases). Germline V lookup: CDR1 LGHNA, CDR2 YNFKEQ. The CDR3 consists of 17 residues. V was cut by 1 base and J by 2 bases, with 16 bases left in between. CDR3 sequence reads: CASSQGVGGDFTDTQYF. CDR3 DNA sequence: TGTGCCAGCAGCCAAGGGGTAGGGGGAGATTTCACAGATACGCAGTATTTT.

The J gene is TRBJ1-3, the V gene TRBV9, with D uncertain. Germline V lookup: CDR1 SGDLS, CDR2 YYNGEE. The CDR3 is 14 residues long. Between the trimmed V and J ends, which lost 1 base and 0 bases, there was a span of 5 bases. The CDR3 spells CASSVTRSGNTIYF. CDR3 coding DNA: TGTGCCAGCAGCGTAACCCGCTCTGGAAACACCATATATTTT.

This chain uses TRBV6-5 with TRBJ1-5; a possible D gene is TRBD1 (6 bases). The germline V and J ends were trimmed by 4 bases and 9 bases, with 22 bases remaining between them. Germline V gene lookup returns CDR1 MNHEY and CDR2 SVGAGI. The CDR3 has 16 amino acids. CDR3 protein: CASSSLQGWGGMPQHF. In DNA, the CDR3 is TGTGCCAGCAGTTCCCTACAGGGATGGGGCGGAATGCCCCAGCATTTT.

The CDR3 nucleotides are TGTGCCAGCAGCTTAGGGACAGGGCCCCTATACAATGAGCAGTTCTTC. It encodes CASSLGTGPLYNEQFF. V and J are TRBV7-2 and TRBJ2-1, with TRBD1 matching 8 bases. Germline V lookup: CDR1 SGHTA, CDR2 FQGNSA. V dropped 1 base and J dropped 4; count of bases not matched to a gene: 6. The CDR3 length is 16 residues.

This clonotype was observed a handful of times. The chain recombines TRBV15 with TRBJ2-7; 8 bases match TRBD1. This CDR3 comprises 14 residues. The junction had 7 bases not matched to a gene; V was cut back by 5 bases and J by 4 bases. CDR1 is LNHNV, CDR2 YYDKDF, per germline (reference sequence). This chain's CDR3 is CATSAAGGSYEQYF. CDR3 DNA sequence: TGTGCCACCAGCGCGGCAGGGGGCTCGTACGAGCAGTACTTC.

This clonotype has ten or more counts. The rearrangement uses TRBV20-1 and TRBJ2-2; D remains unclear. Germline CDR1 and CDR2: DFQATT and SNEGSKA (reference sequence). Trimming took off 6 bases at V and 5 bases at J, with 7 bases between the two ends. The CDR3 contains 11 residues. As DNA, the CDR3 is TGCAGTGCCTTCCGAACCGGGGAGCTGTTTTTT. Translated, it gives CSAFRTGELFF.

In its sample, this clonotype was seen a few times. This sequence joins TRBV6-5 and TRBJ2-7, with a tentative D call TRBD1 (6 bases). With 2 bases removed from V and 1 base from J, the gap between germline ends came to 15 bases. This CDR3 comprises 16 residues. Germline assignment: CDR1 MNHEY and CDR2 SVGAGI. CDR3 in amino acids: CASSYHRAALSYEQYF. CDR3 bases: TGTGCCAGCAGTTACCACAGGGCAGCCCTTTCCTACGAGCAGTACTTC.

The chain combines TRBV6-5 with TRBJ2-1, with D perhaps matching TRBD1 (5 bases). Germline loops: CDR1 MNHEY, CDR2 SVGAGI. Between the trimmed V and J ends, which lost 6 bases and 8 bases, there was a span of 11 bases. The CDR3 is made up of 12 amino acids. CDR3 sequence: CASSLDNYEQFF. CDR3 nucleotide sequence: TGTGCCAGCAGCCTGGACAACTATGAGCAGTTCTTC.